This T cell receptor beta chain was observed in a study of cytomegalovirus exposure and HLA in healthy donors. This clone occurred a few times. What it recognizes is unknown. The PCR used 60 Vbeta and 13 Jbeta primers. Some clones are missing from TCRdb's copy, which holds only in-frame ones; the method was immunoSEQ multiplex PCR. The sample consists of 150,000 or so clones, 65% to 70% of them appearing once. Study-level points and caveats: Three chains tied to CMV proved CMV antigen-specific in vitro.

V shed 5 bases and J shed 5 bases, with 9 bases lying between them. CDR1 and CDR2 (germline): SNHLY, FYNNEI. The CDR3 runs to 12 residues. The sequence came from a man between 25 and 39 years old in good health and CMV-seropositive. V and J are TRBV2 and TRBJ1-1; weak D call: TRBD1 (5 bases). Sequencing used PBMCs. CDR3 nucleotide sequence: TGTGCCAGCAGTCAGGGTGTGACTGAAGCTTTCTTT. It specifies CASSQGVTEAFF.